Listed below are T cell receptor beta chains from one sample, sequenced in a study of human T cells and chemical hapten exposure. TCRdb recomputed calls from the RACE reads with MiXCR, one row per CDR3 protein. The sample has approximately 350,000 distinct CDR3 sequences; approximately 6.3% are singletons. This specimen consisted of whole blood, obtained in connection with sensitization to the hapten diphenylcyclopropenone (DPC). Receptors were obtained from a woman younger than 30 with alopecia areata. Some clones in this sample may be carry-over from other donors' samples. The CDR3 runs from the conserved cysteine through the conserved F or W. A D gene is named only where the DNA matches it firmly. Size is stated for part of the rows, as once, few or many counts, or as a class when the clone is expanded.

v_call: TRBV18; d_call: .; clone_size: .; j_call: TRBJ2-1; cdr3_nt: TGTGCCAGCTCACCCCCGGAGGGTTTCAATGAGCAGTTCTTC; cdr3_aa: CASSPPEGFNEQFF
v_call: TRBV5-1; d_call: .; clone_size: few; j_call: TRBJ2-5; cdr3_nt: TGCGCCAGCAGCCCTGCTGAAAGAGCGGATCAAGAGACCCAGTACTTC; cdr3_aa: CASSPAERADQETQYF
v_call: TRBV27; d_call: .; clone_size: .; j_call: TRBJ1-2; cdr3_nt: TGTGCCATTACTAGGGAGGGCTTCGATGGCTACACCTTC; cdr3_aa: CAITREGFDGYTF
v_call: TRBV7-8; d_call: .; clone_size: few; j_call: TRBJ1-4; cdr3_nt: TGTGCCAGCAGCCACGTCCGGGGTGAAAAACTGTTTTTT; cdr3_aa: CASSHVRGEKLFF
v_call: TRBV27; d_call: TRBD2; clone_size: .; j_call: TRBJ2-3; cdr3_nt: TGTGCCAGCAGCCAGGCTAGCGGGGGGAGCAATACGCAGTATTTT; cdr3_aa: CASSQASGGSNTQYF
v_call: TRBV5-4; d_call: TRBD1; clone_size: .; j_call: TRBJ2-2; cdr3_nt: TGTGCCAGCAGCTTGGCCAGGGGGCTGAGCACCGGGGAGCTGTTTTTT; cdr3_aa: CASSLARGLSTGELFF
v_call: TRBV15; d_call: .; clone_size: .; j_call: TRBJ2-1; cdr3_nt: TGTGCCACCAGCAGAGATCGTCCCAATGAGCAGTTCTTC; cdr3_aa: CATSRDRPNEQFF
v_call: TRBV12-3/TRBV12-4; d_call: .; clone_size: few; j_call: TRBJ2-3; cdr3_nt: TGTGCCAGCACCCGGGTAGGGCCGTGGGATACGCAGTATTTT; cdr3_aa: CASTRVGPWDTQYF
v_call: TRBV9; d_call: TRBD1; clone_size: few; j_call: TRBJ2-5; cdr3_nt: TGTGCCAGCAGCACACAGGGGGCACTAGGAGAGACCCAGTACTTC; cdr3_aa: CASSTQGALGETQYF
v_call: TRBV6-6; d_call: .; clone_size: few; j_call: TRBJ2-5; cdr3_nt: TGTGCCAGCTTTCAGGGCGGGACCCAGTACTTC; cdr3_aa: CASFQGGTQYF
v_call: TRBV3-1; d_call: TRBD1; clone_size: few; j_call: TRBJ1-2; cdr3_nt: TGTGCCAGCAGCCACGACAGGGGGAGCGGCTACACCTTC; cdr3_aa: CASSHDRGSGYTF
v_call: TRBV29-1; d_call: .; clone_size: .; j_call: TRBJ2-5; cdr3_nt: TGCAGCGTTGAGGGTGTGGGGGAAGAGACCCAGTACTTC; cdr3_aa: CSVEGVGEETQYF
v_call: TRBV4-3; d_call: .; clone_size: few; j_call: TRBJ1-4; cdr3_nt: TGCGCCAGCAGCCAAGATAGGCCGGGACGGAGGGAAAAACTGTTTTTT; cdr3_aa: CASSQDRPGRREKLFF
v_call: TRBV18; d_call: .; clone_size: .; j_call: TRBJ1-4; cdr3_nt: TGTGCCAGCTCCCCCAGACAGCTTAAAAATGAAAAACTGTTTTTT; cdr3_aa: CASSPRQLKNEKLFF